These T cell receptor beta chains were read from a single sample in a study of T cell changes during pregnancy in multiple sclerosis. Profiled with immunoSEQ multiplex PCR; TCRdb holds only in-frame clones, not every one. The sample has approximately 130,000 clones, less than 97% seen once. The sample here was peripheral blood, taken after pregnancy. These TCRs come from a female donor with multiple sclerosis, enrolled in a pregnancy study. Each CDR3 is given with its conserved first and last residue.

length	V	J	CDR3
15	TRBV14	TRBJ2-3	CASSRAGFLTDTQYF
18	TRBV19	TRBJ2-5	CASSKFRLAGSRGETQYF
16	TRBV6-4	TRBJ1-1	CASKQDTQGVNTEAFF
13	TRBV29-1	TRBJ2-1	CSVDQGVNDEQFF
13	TRBV6-1	TRBJ1-2	CASSESGNYGYTF
13	TRBV2	TRBJ2-7	CASTGLDSYEQYF
15	TRBV7-2	TRBJ2-7	CASSLEQTVSYEQYF
11	TRBV6-6	TRBJ2-3	CASSLTDTQYF
13	TRBV19	TRBJ1-1	CASSMRANTEAFF
15	TRBV4-1	TRBJ2-7	CASTRGQGSSYEQYF
15	TRBV10-3	TRBJ2-1	CAISESYRLYNEQFF
15	TRBV5-1	TRBJ1-4	CASSNPGTGNEKLFF
16	TRBV23-1	TRBJ1-4	CASSRADRKAEEKLFF
13	TRBV28	TRBJ2-1	CASSFDSNNEQFF
13	TRBV19	TRBJ1-2	CASTETGDVGYTF
15	TRBV4-2	TRBJ2-3	CASSDRDRGTDTQYF
16	TRBV14	TRBJ2-3	CASSLPGLAGTDTQYF
15	TRBV18	TRBJ1-4	CASSIGQFQHEKLFF
12	TRBV4-2	TRBJ2-1	CASSQVGNEQFF
13	TRBV29-1	TRBJ2-7	CSALDSSTYEQYF
16	TRBV7-6	TRBJ1-4	CASSPGTLGTNEKLFF
15	TRBV6-1	TRBJ2-1	CASSALAGGSNEQFF
17	TRBV25-1	TRBJ2-1	CASSDNGLASLDNEQFF
17	TRBV11-3	TRBJ2-1	CASSRTSGRGSYNEQFF
16	TRBV6-5	TRBJ2-3	CASSYSAVPFTDTQYF
16	TRBV4-1	TRBJ2-3	CASSQDGSGRSDTQYF
18	TRBV7-3	TRBJ2-6	CASSLSGTGFPGANVLTF
14	TRBV6-1	TRBJ2-1	CASSLPGLDNEQFF
12	TRBV25-1	TRBJ2-4	CASSPVSDIQYF